This T cell receptor beta chain came from a study of Ad26.COV2.S vaccination and SARS-CoV-2 variants. This clone came up once. Its target is unknown. Described treatment: about 20 received Ad26.COV2.S at low or high dose, single or two shots; roughly five received placebo; per-sample allocation not given. The samples date from day 63 after the first vaccine or placebo injection. In Boston, an adult donor aged 18-55 years took part. Measured with immunoSEQ multiplex PCR; TCRdb has only the in-frame clones, and not every one. The profile shows a few hundred thousand clones, around 88% of them singletons. Germline CDR1 is LGHNA and CDR2 is YNFKEQ. Trimming took 4 bases from V and 8 from J; bases not matched to a gene: 10. This CDR3 region has 14 residues. General observations from the study: People who got the vaccine had more spike-specific TCR breadth than people who got placebo.

This TCR came from a person between 18 and 65 years old who received the Ad26.COV2.S COVID-19 vaccine or a placebo. The V gene is TRBV4-2, the J gene TRBJ1-2, with 7 bases matching TRBD1. Sample: peripheral blood, taken in a trial of Ad26.COV2.S vaccine versus placebo. The DNA for the CDR3 is TGTGCCAGCAGCCCCAGGGGGACTCCGGGGGGCTACACCTTC. Amino acid sequence: CASSPRGTPGGYTF.